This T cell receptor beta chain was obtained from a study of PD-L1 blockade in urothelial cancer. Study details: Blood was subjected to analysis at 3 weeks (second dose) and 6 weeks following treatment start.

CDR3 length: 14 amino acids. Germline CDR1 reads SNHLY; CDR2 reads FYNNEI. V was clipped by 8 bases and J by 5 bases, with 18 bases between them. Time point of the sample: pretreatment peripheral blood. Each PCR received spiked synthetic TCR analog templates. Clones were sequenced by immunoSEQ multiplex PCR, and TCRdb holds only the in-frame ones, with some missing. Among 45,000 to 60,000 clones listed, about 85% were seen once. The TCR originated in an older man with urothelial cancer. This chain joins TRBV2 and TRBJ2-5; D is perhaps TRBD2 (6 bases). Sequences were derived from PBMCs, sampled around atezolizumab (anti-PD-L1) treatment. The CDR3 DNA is TGTGCCAGCGGGGAGGCGGGGAGCCGGGAGACCCAGTACTTC. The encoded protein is CASGEAGSRETQYF.